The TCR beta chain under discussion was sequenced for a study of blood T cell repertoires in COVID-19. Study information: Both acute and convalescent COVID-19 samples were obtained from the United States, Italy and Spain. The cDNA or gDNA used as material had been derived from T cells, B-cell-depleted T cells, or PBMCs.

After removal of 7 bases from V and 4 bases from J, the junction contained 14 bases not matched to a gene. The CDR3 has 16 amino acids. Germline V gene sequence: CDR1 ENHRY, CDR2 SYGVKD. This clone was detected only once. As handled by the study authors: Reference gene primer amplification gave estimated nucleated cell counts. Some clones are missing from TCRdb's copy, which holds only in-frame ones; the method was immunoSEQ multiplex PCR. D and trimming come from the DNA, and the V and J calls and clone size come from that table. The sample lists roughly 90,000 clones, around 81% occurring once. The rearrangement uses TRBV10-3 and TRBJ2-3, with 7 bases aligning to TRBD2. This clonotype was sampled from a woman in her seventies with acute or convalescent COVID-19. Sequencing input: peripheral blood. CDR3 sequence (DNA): TGTGCCATCACTTCGTCCCTAGCGGTAGTGGCAGATACGCAGTATTTT. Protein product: CAITSSLAVVADTQYF.